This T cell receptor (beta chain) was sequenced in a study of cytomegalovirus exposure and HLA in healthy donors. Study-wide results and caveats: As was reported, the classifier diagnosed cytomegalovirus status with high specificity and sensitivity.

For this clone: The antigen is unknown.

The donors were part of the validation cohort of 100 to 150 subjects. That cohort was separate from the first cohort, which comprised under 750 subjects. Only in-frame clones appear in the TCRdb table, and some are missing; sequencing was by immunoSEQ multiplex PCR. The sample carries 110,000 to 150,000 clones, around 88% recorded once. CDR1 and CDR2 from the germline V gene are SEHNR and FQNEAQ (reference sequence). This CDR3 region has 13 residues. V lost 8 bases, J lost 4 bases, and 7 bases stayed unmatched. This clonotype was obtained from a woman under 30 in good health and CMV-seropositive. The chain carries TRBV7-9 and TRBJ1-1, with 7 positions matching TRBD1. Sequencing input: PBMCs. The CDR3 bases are TGTGCCAGCGGATCCCAGGGGGGCACTGAAGCTTTCTTT. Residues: CASGSQGGTEAFF.